Listed below are T cell receptor beta chains from one sample, sequenced in a study of blood T cells in healthy people across ages. MiXCR was run by TCRdb on the 5' RACE reads, yielding one entry per CDR3 protein. Counted here are some 1.6 million distinct CDR3 sequences, around 36% occurring once; the ten biggest clones make up 11%. Sequencing was done on a sample of blood. The receptors come from a woman in her twenties or thirties in good health. CDR3s include the opening cysteine and the closing phenylalanine or tryptophan. The D gene is left open where the match is weak. The size field is filled for only some rows; it gives once, few, many or a size class.

d_gene	v_gene	abundance	j_gene	CDR3nt	CDR3aa
-	TRBV28	few	TRBJ1-2	TGTGCCAGCGGGAAGGGCTATGGCTACACCTTC	CASGKGYGYTF
-	TRBV10-3	-	TRBJ2-3	TGTGCCATCAGTGATTTAAGGACAGCTCCCTTAAAACCTCTCGAGGATACGCAGTATTTT	CAISDLRTAPLKPLEDTQYF
-	TRBV7-9	-	TRBJ1-4	TGTGCCAGCAGCTACATGACAGCCGCAACTAATGAAAAACTGTTTTTT	CASSYMTAATNEKLFF
-	TRBV2	-	TRBJ2-7	TGTGCAGGGCAGGTCGAGCAGTACTTC	CAGQVEQYF
TRBD2	TRBV28	-	TRBJ2-3	TGTGCCAGCAGTCGTAGCGGGGTTCAGGCAGATACGCAGTATTTT	CASSRSGVQADTQYF
TRBD2	TRBV24-1	few	TRBJ2-1	TGTGCCACCAGTGAAGTAGCGGGAGGGTACAATGAGCAGTTCTTC	CATSEVAGGYNEQFF
TRBD2	TRBV7-2	-	TRBJ2-3	TGTGCCAGCAGCTGGGGGACTAGGGCCCGCACAGATACGCAGTATTTT	CASSWGTRARTDTQYF
TRBD1	TRBV9	few	TRBJ2-6	TGTGCCAGCAGCGAACAGACAGGGGGCGAAGGGGCCAACGTCCTGACTTTC	CASSEQTGGEGANVLTF
-	TRBV5-1	-	TRBJ2-7	TGCGCCAGCAGCGTGGAGGACGAGCAGTACTTC	CASSVEDEQYF
-	TRBV9	many	TRBJ2-3	TGTGCCAGCAGCCCATGGACCACAGATACGCAGTATTTT	CASSPWTTDTQYF
-	TRBV12-3/TRBV12-4	-	TRBJ1-2	TGTGCCAGCACCTCAAGTGGGGGCCCTGGCTACACCTTC	CASTSSGGPGYTF
TRBD2	TRBV27	-	TRBJ2-7	TGTGCCAGCAGTTTATTTAGCGGGGGCTCCTACGAGCAGTACTTC	CASSLFSGGSYEQYF
TRBD2	TRBV15	-	TRBJ2-5	TGTGCCACCAGCAGCCAATTACTAGCGGGGGGGCCCTACCAAGAGACCCAGTACTTC	CATSSQLLAGGPYQETQYF
-	TRBV28	-	TRBJ1-5	TGTGCCAGCAGTCCAGATGGGGTGAATTATAGCAATCAGCCCCAGCATTTT	CASSPDGVNYSNQPQHF
-	TRBV7-2	-	TRBJ2-2	TGTGCCAGCAGCTTAGTTAAAGCTTCCGGGGAGCTGTTTTTT	CASSLVKASGELFF
-	TRBV28	-	TRBJ1-2	TGTGCCAGCAGTTTTAATACAGGGAAAGTGCCCCTCTTCACCTTC	CASSFNTGKVPLFTF
TRBD2	TRBV7-2	few	TRBJ2-7	TGTGCCAGCAGCCCGGGACTAGCGGGAATCAACGAGCAGTACTTC	CASSPGLAGINEQYF
-	TRBV9	few	TRBJ2-7	TGCGCATCCAGCCGGGACGGCGGGGGCTGCGAGCAGTACTTC	CASSRDGGGCEQYF
-	TRBV15	many	TRBJ2-7	TGTGCCACCAGCAGACCACCTAGTTCCGAGCAGTACTTC	CATSRPPSSEQYF
-	TRBV4-1	-	TRBJ2-5	TGCGCCAGCAGCCAGGTGACTAGTTTGGAGACCCAGTACTTC	CASSQVTSLETQYF
TRBD2	TRBV7-2	few	TRBJ2-7	TGTGCCAGCAGCCCTCGGCGGGGGGCCTCCTACGAGCAGTACTTC	CASSPRRGASYEQYF
TRBD2	TRBV9	-	TRBJ2-5	TGTGCCAGCAGCGTAGGAGTGGGGACTAGCGGGGTAAACCCGCAAGAGACCCAGTACTTC	CASSVGVGTSGVNPQETQYF
-	TRBV7-3	few	TRBJ2-2	TGTGCCAGCAGTTTAACGGCAGCCAACACCGGGGAGCTGTTTTTT	CASSLTAANTGELFF